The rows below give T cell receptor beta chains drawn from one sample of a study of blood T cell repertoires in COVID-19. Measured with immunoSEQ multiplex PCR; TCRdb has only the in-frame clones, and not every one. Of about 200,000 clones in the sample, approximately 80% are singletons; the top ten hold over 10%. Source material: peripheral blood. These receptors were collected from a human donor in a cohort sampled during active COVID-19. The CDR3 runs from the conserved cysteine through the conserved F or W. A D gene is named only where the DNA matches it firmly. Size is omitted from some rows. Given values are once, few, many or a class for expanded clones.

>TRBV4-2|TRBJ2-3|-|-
TGTGCCAGCAGCCAAGCGGGAGTTGTCACAGATACGCAGTATTTT
CASSQAGVVTDTQYF
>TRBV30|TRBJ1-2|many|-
TGTGCCTGGGAAACAGCTTTGAACTATGGCTACACCTTC
CAWETALNYGYTF
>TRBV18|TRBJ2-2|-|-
TGTGCCAGCTCACCACTTTATAGTCGGGGGGCAGCGAACACCGGGGAGCTGTTTTTT
CASSPLYSRGAANTGELFF
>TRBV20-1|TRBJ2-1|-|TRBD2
TGCAGTGCTACTGATAGCGGGAGCAATGAGCAGTTCTTC
CSATDSGSNEQFF
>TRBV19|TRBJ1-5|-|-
TGTGCCAGTGGTCAGCAGCCCCAGCATTTT
CASGQQPQHF
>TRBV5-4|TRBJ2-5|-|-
TGTGCCAGCAGCGCGGGACAGCTCCAAGAGACCCAGTACTTC
CASSAGQLQETQYF
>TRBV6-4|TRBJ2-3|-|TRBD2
TGTGCCAGCAGCGAGACTAGCGGGAGAGGCGATACGCAGTATTTT
CASSETSGRGDTQYF
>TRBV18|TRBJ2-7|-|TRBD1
TGTGCCAGCTCACCGCGGGGGACAGGGGTATACGAGCAGTACTTC
CASSPRGTGVYEQYF
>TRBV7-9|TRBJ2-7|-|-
TGTGCCAGCAGCTCCCCTCGAGGGCCAGTTTACGAGCAGTACTTC
CASSSPRGPVYEQYF
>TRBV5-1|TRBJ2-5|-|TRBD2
TGCGCCAGCAGCTTGTCCGGAGCGGGGGAGACCCAGTACTTC
CASSLSGAGETQYF
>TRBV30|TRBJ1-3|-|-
TGTGCCTGGAGTGAGCGAGAGAGCACCATATATTTT
CAWSERESTIYF
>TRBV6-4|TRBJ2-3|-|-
TGTGCCAGCAGTGACGATTTGGCCACAGATACGCAGTATTTT
CASSDDLATDTQYF
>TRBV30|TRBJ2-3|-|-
TGTGCCTGGACAGGTAGCACAGATACGCAGTATTTT
CAWTGSTDTQYF
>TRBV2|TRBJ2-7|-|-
TGTGCCAGCAAGGACAGTTCGGTCTACGAGCAGTACTTC
CASKDSSVYEQYF
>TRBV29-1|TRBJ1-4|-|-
TGCAGCGTTGATCGAGGAAATGAAAAACTGTTTTTT
CSVDRGNEKLFF
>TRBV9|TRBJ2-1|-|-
TGTGCCAGCAGCGTAGGGTTTGGCGCCCCGGGTTACAATGAGCAGTTCTTC
CASSVGFGAPGYNEQFF
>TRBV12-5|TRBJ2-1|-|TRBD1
TGTGCTAGTGGTTTGGTACGAGACAGGGGGTATAACAATGAGCAGTTCTTC
CASGLVRDRGYNNEQFF
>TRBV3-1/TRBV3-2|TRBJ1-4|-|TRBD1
TGTGCCAGCAGCCAAGCCGGGACAGGGGGAGAAAAACTGTTTTTT
CASSQAGTGGEKLFF
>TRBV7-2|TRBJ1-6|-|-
TGTGCCAGCAGCCCCTGGACGGGAGTAAATTCACCCCTCCACTTT
CASSPWTGVNSPLHF
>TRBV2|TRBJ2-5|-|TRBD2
TGTGCCAGCAGTGAAGCGCTAGCGGGAGATAAGGTGACCCAGTACTTC
CASSEALAGDKVTQYF
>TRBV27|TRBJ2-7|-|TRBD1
TGTGCCAGCAGCATGGGACAGGGTAACGAGCAGTACTTC
CASSMGQGNEQYF
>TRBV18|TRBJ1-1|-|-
TGTGCCAGCTCACCACCGCGAGACAGTCAAGCTTTCTTT
CASSPPRDSQAFF
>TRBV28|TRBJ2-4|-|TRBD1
TGTGCCAGCAGTCCGACAGGGGACATAGCCAAAAACATTCAGTACTTC
CASSPTGDIAKNIQYF
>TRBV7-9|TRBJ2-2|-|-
TGTGCCAGCAGCTCCCCCATTACTAGCCCAGACACCGGGGAGCTGTTTTTT
CASSSPITSPDTGELFF
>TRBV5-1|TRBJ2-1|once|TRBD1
TGCGCCAGCAGCTTGGAGGGACAGGGTTCCTACAATGAGCAGTTCTTC
CASSLEGQGSYNEQFF
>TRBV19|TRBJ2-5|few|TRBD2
TGTGCCAGTAGTATTGGACTAGCGGGAGGGCAAGAGACCCAGTACTTC
CASSIGLAGGQETQYF